This TCR beta chain emerged from a study of T cells in localized non-small cell lung cancer. Broader study findings: It remains possible that heterogeneity exists, since only one tumor region was sequenced.

This CDR3 spans 14 amino acids. Per germline, CDR1 SGHDT and CDR2 YYEEEE. The ends were cut back, 4 bases at V and 9 bases at J, with 14 bases in the middle. Note on this clone: Its cognate antigen is unknown.

Data came from immunoSEQ multiplex PCR; TCRdb stores just in-frame clones and leaves some out. The sample records over 20,000 clones, around 93% being singletons. This sequence originates from a female donor aged 60 or older with stage II squamous cell lung carcinoma. The sequenced sample was peripheral blood, obtained before any cancer treatment. The chain joins TRBV5-6 to TRBJ1-6; D uncertain. In nucleotides, the CDR3 is TGTGCCAGCAGCGTCACAACGACGGGTTCACCCCTCCACTTT. Amino acids: CASSVTTTGSPLHF.